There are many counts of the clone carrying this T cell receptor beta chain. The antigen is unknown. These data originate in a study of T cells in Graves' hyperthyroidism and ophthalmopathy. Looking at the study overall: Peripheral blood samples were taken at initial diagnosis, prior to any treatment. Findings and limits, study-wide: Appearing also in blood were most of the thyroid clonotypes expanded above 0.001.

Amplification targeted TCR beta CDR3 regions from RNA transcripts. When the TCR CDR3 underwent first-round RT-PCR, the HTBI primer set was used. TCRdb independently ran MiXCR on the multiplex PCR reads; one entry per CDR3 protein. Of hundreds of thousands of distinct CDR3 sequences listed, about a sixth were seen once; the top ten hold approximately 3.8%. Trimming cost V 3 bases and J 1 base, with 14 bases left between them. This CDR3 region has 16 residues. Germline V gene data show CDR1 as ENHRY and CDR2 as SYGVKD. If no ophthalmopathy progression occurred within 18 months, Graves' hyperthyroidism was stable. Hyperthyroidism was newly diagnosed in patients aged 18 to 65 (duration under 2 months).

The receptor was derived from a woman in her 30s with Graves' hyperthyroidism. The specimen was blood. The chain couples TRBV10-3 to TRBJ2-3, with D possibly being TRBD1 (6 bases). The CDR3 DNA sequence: TGTGCCATCAGTGATCTCTCAAAGGGGGGCACAGATACGCAGTATTTT. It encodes CAISDLSKGGTDTQYF.